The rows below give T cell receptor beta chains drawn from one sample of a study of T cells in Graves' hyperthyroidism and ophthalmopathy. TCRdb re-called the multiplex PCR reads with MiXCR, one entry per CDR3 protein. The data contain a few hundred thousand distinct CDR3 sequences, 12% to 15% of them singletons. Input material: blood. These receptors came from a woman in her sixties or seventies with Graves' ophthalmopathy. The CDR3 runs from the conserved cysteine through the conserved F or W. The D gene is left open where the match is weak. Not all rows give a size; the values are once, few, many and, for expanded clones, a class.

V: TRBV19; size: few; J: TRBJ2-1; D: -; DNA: TGTGCCAGTAGTATGGCGGATGTAGCCCTGGATGAGCAGTTCTTC; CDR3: CASSMADVALDEQFF
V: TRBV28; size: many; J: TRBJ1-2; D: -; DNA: TGTGCCAGCAGTTTACCCGGTCACAGTTATGGCTACACCTTC; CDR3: CASSLPGHSYGYTF
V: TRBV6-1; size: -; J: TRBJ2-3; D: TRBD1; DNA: TGTGCCAGCAGATATGACCCGACAGGGACAGATACGCAGTATTTT; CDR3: CASRYDPTGTDTQYF
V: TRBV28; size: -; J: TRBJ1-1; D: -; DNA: TGTGCCAGCAGTTTGCAGCCGAACACTGAAGCTTTCTTT; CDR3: CASSLQPNTEAFF
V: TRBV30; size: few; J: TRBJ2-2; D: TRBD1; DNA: TGTGCCTGGAGTGTGCCGGGACAGGGGAACACCGGGGAGCTGTTTTTT; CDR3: CAWSVPGQGNTGELFF
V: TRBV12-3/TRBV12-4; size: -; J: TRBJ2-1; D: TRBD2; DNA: TGTGCCAGCAGTCGGACTAGCGGGACCAATGAGCAGTTCTTC; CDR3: CASSRTSGTNEQFF
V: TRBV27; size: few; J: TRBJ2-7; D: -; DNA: TGTGCCAGCGGGGGGGGGGCACCCTACGAGCAGTACTTC; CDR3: CASGGGAPYEQYF
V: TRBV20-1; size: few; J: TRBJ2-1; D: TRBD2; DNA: TGCAGTGCTAGAACTAGCGGGAGGAGGGGGTACAATGAGCAGTTCTTC; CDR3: CSARTSGRRGYNEQFF
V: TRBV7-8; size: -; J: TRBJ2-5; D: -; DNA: TGTGCCAGCAACTCCCCGGGGCTAGGGGAGACCCAGTACTTC; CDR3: CASNSPGLGETQYF
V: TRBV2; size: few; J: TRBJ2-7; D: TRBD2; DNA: TGTGCCAGCACCGGACTAGCGGGACTCTACGAGCAGCACTTC; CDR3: CASTGLAGLYEQHF
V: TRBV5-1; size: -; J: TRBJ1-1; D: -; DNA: TGCGCCAGCAGCTTGGAAGGGTACACCCGAGCTTTCTTT; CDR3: CASSLEGYTRAFF